This T cell receptor beta chain was sequenced in a study of T cell responses to AZD1222 COVID-19 vaccine. With regard to this clone: The target antigen is unknown.

The assay was immunoSEQ multiplex PCR, and TCRdb's table has in-frame clones only and misses some. In the table there are about 56,000 clones, 75% to 90% of which are singletons. The CDR3 has 15 residues. Looked up from germline, CDR1 is MNHNY and CDR2 is SVGAGI (reference sequence). J gave up 7 bases and V 5 bases, and 8 bases lay outside the gene matches. Pooled samples include second doses given at about 4 or 12 weeks. Findings of the study overall: Donors skewed white British and female; clonal diversity was possibly underestimated.

The chain carries TRBV6-6 and TRBJ1-6; 7 bases agree with TRBD1. Material: peripheral blood, obtained 28 days after the second AZD1222 dose. This TCR derives from an adult who received the AZD1222 COVID-19 vaccine. The CDR3 is CASSHSRQGNSPLHF. CDR3 nucleotides: TGTGCCAGCAGTCATTCCCGACAGGGAAATTCACCCCTCCACTTT.